One and the same sample provided the 20 T cell receptor beta chains below, sequenced in a study of T cell responses to AZD1222 COVID-19 vaccine. Sequencing was performed with immunoSEQ multiplex PCR; in TCRdb, only in-frame clones are kept and a portion is missing. The table lists 90,000 to 100,000 clones, about nine tenths of them singletons, with approximately 16% in the top ten. Sequences were derived from peripheral blood, sampled 28 days after the second AZD1222 dose. These receptors all stem from an adult who received the AZD1222 COVID-19 vaccine.

This chain connects TRBV12-5 to TRBJ2-7; D is perhaps TRBD1 (6 bases). The CDR3 length is 13 residues. V lost 6 bases, J lost 0 bases, and 9 bases lay in between. From germline, CDR1 is LGHNT and CDR2 FRNRAP. CDR3 sequence: CASGRDTSYEQYF. The CDR3 DNA reads TGTGCTAGTGGCCGGGACACCTCCTACGAGCAGTACTTC. Using reference TRBV12-5 and TRBJ2-7 for the parts outside the CDR3, the full variable domain is DARVTQTPRHKVTEMGQEVTMRCQPILGHNTVFWYRQTMMQGLELLAYFRNRAPLDDSGMPKDRFSAEMPDATLATLKIQPSEPRDSAVYFCASGRDTSYEQYFGPGTRLTVT.

This chain uses TRBV6-4 with TRBJ2-3; 8 nucleotides line up with TRBD2. V was pared by 3 bases and J by 3 bases, with 11 bases of the junction left unmatched. CDR3 length: 17 residues. Germline-derived CDR1 and CDR2 are MRHNA and SNTAGT. The CDR3 nucleotides read TGTGCCAGCAGTGAAAGCGGGAGTCTCCCACGGACAGATACGCAGTATTTT. Its protein product is CASSESGSLPRTDTQYF.

This chain connects TRBV24-1 to TRBJ2-1; D gene unclear. The CDR3 consists of 11 residues. Trimming left V 5 bases short and J 7 bases short, with 5 bases between. The germline V gene encodes CDR1 KGHDR and CDR2 SFDVKD. For the CDR3, the DNA is TGTGCCACCAGTGCTCGGAATGAGCAGTTCTTC. Its protein product is CATSARNEQFF.

The genes are TRBV2 and TRBJ2-7; the match to TRBD2 covers 12 bases. The CDR3 length is 14 residues. Trimming cost V 5 bases and J 7 bases; bases outside gene matches: 6. The germline CDR1 and CDR2 sequences are SNHLY and FYNNEI. The CDR3 DNA reads as TGTGCCAGCAGTAGACTAGCGGGAGTAGGGGAGCAGTACTTC. It translates to CASSRLAGVGEQYF.

The chain carries TRBV19 and TRBJ1-3; D might be TRBD1 (6 bases). The CDR3 runs 16 residues. V lost 5 bases, J lost 0 bases, and 14 bases lay in between. Germline-derived CDR1 and CDR2 are LNHDA and SQIVND (reference sequence). CDR3 sequence (DNA): TGTGCCAGTAGTCCCGGACAGAGAAGCTCTGGAAACACCATATATTTT. It is translated as CASSPGQRSSGNTIYF.

The chain uses TRBV7-8 and TRBJ2-3, with D possibly matching TRBD1 (6 bases). CDR3 size: 16 residues. Germline lookup yields CDR1 SGHVS and CDR2 FQNEAQ. Trimming took 5 bases from V and 4 from J, leaving 19 bases between them. In DNA, the CDR3 is TGTGCCAGCAGCCATATTTCCAGGGGTTTCGCAGATACGCAGTATTTT. The encoded protein is CASSHISRGFADTQYF.

V usage is TRBV5-1 and J usage is TRBJ2-5; D is undetermined. The CDR3 has 11 amino acids. V was cut by 4 bases and J by 0 bases, with 1 base left in between. Germline V CDR1 and CDR2: SGHRS, YFSETQ. CDR3 region: CASSNQETQYF. CDR3 nucleotide sequence: TGCGCCAGCAGCAACCAAGAGACCCAGTACTTC.

A few counts support this clone. This chain uses TRBV3-1 (or the pseudogene TRBV3-2) with TRBJ2-7, with a tentative D call TRBD2 (5 bases). Trimming removed 0 bases at V and 4 bases at J, with 7 bases between. CDR3 size: 13 residues. From germline, CDR1 is LGHDT and CDR2 YNNKEL (reference sequence). CDR3 sequence: CASSQEGSYEQYF. In DNA, the CDR3 is TGTGCCAGCAGCCAAGAAGGGAGTTACGAGCAGTACTTC.

V usage is TRBV9 and J usage is TRBJ2-7, with D tentatively TRBD1 (6 bases). Trimming shortened V by 3 bases and J by 4 bases, and 17 bases separated the two germline ends. The V gene's germline CDR1 is SGDLS and CDR2 YYNGEE. This CDR3 spans 15 amino acids. DNA for the CDR3: TGTGCCAGCAGCGCCCAGGGGAGTGGGTTTTACGAGCAGTACTTC. It translates to CASSAQGSGFYEQYF. Together with reference TRBV9 and TRBJ2-7, the CDR3 gives the full variable domain: DSGVTQTPKHLITATGQRVTLRCSPRSGDLSVYWYQQSLDQGLQFLIQYYNGEERAKGNILERFSAQQFPDLHSELNLSSLELGDSALYFCASSAQGSGFYEQYFGPGTRLTVT.

The chain uses TRBV14 and TRBJ1-1; D not resolved. V shed 1 base and J shed 3 bases, with 6 bases lying between them. This CDR3 is built from 13 residues. CDR1 is SGHDN, CDR2 FVKESK, per germline. The CDR3 DNA is TGTGCCAGCAGCCAAGGGCAGTACACTGAAGCTTTCTTT. Protein product: CASSQGQYTEAFF.

The rearrangement joins TRBV11-3 to TRBJ2-3; D unresolved. The germline gives CDR1 SGHNT, CDR2 YENEEA. The length of the CDR3 is 13 residues. The V gene lost 2 bases and the J gene lost 5 bases, with 8 bases spanning the gap. CDR3 nucleotides: TGTGCCAGCAGCTTACACCCTCTAGATACGCAGTATTTT. Translation: CASSLHPLDTQYF.

The count of this clone is one. J is TRBJ2-1 and V is TRBV27, with TRBD1 matching over 9 bases. The germline V gene has CDR1 MNHEY and CDR2 SMNVEV (reference sequence). The trim removed 1 base at V and 9 bases at J, leaving 4 bases unmatched. The CDR3 covers 14 residues. CDR3 in amino acids: CASSLLDRGTEQFF. DNA of the CDR3: TGTGCCAGCAGTTTATTGGACAGGGGAACTGAGCAGTTCTTC.

The V call is TRBV18, the J call TRBJ2-7; the D gene could be TRBD1 or TRBD2 (5 bases each). V was pared by 7 bases and J by 5 bases, with 18 bases between. CDR1 and CDR2 from the germline V gene are KGHSH and LQKENI. The CDR3 has 14 amino acids. This CDR3 is CASFPSGRGDEQYF. In DNA, the CDR3 is TGTGCCAGCTTCCCATCGGGAAGGGGAGACGAGCAGTACTTC.

J is TRBJ2-7 and V is TRBV5-1; D gene ambiguous. CDR3 size: 12 residues. Trimming removed 3 bases at V and 0 bases at J, with 4 bases between. Per the germline V gene, CDR1 is SGHRS and CDR2 is YFSETQ. The CDR3 DNA reads as TGCGCCAGCAGCTCCAGCTCCTACGAGCAGTACTTC. This codes for CASSSSSYEQYF.

This clone has only one observation. This chain connects TRBV30 to TRBJ2-7; D possibly corresponds to TRBD2 (6 bases). The CDR3 covers 11 residues. Germline V gives CDR1 GTSNPN, CDR2 SVGIG (reference sequence). Trimming shortened V by 4 bases and J by 3 bases, and 7 bases separated the two germline ends. CDR3 residues: CAWTSDYEQYF. DNA of the CDR3: TGTGCCTGGACTAGCGACTACGAGCAGTACTTC. Drawing the rest from reference TRBV30 and TRBJ2-7, the complete variable domain is SQTIHQWPATLVQPVGSPLSLECTVEGTSNPNLYWYRQAAGRGLQLLFYSVGIGQISSEVPQNLSASRPQDRQFILSSKKLLLSDSGFYLCAWTSDYEQYFGPGTRLTVT.

This clone has more than one count but fewer than ten. This CDR3 is also generated by other DNA sequences in the sample. The chain joins TRBV28 to TRBJ1-5; 9 nucleotides align to TRBD1. This CDR3 spans 15 amino acids. Trimming at V came to 2 bases and at J to 5 bases, leaving 4 bases not matched to a gene. Germline values: CDR1 MDHEN, CDR2 SYDVKM. The CDR3 sequence is CASSLGGQGDQPQHF. The CDR3, as DNA: TGTGCCAGCAGTTTAGGGGGACAGGGAGATCAGCCCCAGCATTTT.

The genes are TRBV30 and TRBJ2-2; 7 nucleotides align to TRBD1. Germline values: CDR1 GTSNPN, CDR2 SVGIG (reference sequence). Trimming cost V 0 bases and J 4 bases; bases outside gene matches: 11. CDR3 size: 17 residues. The CDR3 loop reads CAWSVRWQGVGTGELFF. The CDR3 DNA follows: TGTGCCTGGAGTGTACGTTGGCAGGGGGTGGGCACCGGGGAGCTGTTTTTT. Drawing the rest from reference TRBV30 and TRBJ2-2, the complete variable domain is SQTIHQWPATLVQPVGSPLSLECTVEGTSNPNLYWYRQAAGRGLQLLFYSVGIGQISSEVPQNLSASRPQDRQFILSSKKLLLSDSGFYLCAWSVRWQGVGTGELFFGEGSRLTVL.

The genes are TRBV28 and TRBJ1-2; D might be TRBD1 (5 bases). CDR3 size: 14 residues. Trimming stripped 2 bases from V and 5 bases from J, with 12 bases between. Germline V gene data show CDR1 as MDHEN and CDR2 as SYDVKM. The CDR3 spells CASSLETEAYGYTF. DNA of the CDR3: TGTGCCAGCAGTTTAGAGACAGAAGCTTATGGCTACACCTTC.

V gene TRBV25-1 combines with J gene TRBJ1-3; no firm D call. There are 15 residues in the CDR3. Germline-derived CDR1 and CDR2 are MGHDK and SYGVNS. The V end lost 3 bases, the J end lost 0 bases, and 9 bases lay between the germline ends. The CDR3 protein is CASSEALFSGNTIYF. In DNA, the CDR3 is TGTGCCAGCAGTGAGGCTCTGTTCTCTGGAAACACCATATATTTT.

This chain connects TRBV28 to TRBJ1-1; no definite D call. Germline V gene sequence: CDR1 MDHEN, CDR2 SYDVKM. This CDR3 is 14 amino acids long. V lost 2 bases, J lost 5 bases, and 12 bases lay in between. The CDR3 protein is CASSLPLVGTEAFF. The CDR3 region has the DNA TGTGCCAGCAGTTTACCTTTGGTGGGAACTGAAGCTTTCTTT.